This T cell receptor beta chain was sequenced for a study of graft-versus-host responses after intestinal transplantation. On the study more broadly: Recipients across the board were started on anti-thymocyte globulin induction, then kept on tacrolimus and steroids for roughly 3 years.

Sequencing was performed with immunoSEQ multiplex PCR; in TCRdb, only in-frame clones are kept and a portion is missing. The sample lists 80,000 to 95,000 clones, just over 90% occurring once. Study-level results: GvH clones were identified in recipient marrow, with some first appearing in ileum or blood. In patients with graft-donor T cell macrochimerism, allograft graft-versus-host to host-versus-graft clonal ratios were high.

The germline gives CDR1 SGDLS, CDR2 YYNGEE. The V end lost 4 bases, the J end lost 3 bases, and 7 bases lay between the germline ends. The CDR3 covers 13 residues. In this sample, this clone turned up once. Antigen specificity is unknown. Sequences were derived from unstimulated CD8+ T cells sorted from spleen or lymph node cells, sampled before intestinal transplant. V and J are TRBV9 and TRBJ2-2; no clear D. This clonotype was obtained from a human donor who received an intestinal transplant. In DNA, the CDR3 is TGTGCCAGCAGCCCGCGCGACACCGGGGAGCTGTTTTTT. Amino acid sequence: CASSPRDTGELFF.